The 8 T cell receptor beta chains reported below all come from one sample, sequenced in a study of blood T cell repertoires in COVID-19. Here immunoSEQ multiplex PCR was the method, and the copy in TCRdb shows in-frame clones only, minus some. Counted here are fewer than 250,000 clones, roughly 89% occurring once; the ten biggest clones make up roughly 2.6%. Specimen: PBMCs or T cells enriched from blood (not recorded which). The receptors were gathered from a woman in her 30s with acute COVID-19.

Of note for this clone: This CDR3 is also generated by other DNA sequences in the sample. This chain connects TRBV5-6 to TRBJ1-5; no definite D call. The CDR3 length is 14 residues. From germline, CDR1 is SGHDT and CDR2 YYEEEE. V was shortened by 0 bases and J by 1 base, with 5 bases between the two germline ends. The chain's CDR3 is CASSLGQSNQPQHF. As DNA, the CDR3 is TGTGCCAGCAGCTTGGGGCAGAGCAATCAGCCCCAGCATTTT.

The chain is built from TRBV4-2 and TRBJ2-7; TRBD2 matches at 9 bases. Unmatched junction bases numbered 5, after V lost 0 bases and J lost 5 bases. The CDR3 covers 15 residues. The germline V gene has CDR1 LGHNA and CDR2 YNFKEQ. The CDR3 spells CASSQDPGLANEQYF. The DNA for the CDR3 is TGTGCCAGCAGCCAAGACCCCGGACTAGCGAACGAGCAGTACTTC.

This chain connects TRBV11-2 to TRBJ1-4, with TRBD1 matching over 8 bases. The ends lost 2 bases at V and 0 bases at J; junction bases unmatched: 5. CDR3 length: 17 amino acids. Germline V gene sequence: CDR1 SGHAT, CDR2 FQNNGV. In DNA, the CDR3 is TGTGCCAGCAGCTTACGGGACAGGTCGGCAACTAATGAAAAACTGTTTTTT. As protein: CASSLRDRSATNEKLFF.

The rearrangement links TRBV10-3 to TRBJ2-6; 9 bases are shared with TRBD1. With 4 bases clipped from V and 2 bases from J, the junction kept 12 bases outside the gene matches. Germline V CDR1 and CDR2: ENHRY, SYGVKD. The CDR3 loop spans 19 amino acids. CDR3 loop: CAISGRTGESSAGANVLTF. CDR3 bases: TGTGCCATCAGTGGAAGGACAGGGGAATCTAGTGCTGGGGCCAACGTCCTGACTTTC.

The chain carries TRBV4-1 and TRBJ2-5, with 10 bases aligning to TRBD2. Germline V CDR1 and CDR2: MGHRA, YSYEKL. After removal of 0 bases from V and 5 bases from J, the junction contained 9 bases not matched to a gene. The CDR3 is 17 residues long. CDR3 sequence reads: CASSQDPSGGARETQYF. The CDR3 coding sequence is TGCGCCAGCAGCCAAGATCCCAGCGGGGGGGCGCGGGAGACCCAGTACTTC.

This chain uses TRBV7-9 with TRBJ2-3; D is possibly TRBD2 (6 bases). Trimming shortened V by 5 bases and J by 5 bases, and 14 bases separated the two germline ends. Germline V CDR1 and CDR2: SEHNR, FQNEAQ (reference sequence). The CDR3 spans 14 residues. CDR3 in DNA: TGTGCCAGCAGCCCCCCCAGCGGGTTAGATACGCAGTATTTT. Its protein is CASSPPSGLDTQYF.

The chain has TRBV7-9 and TRBJ2-3; D gene ambiguous. The germline V gene has CDR1 SEHNR and CDR2 FQNEAQ (reference sequence). The CDR3 extends over 15 amino acids. The V and J ends lost 1 base and 0 bases respectively, with 8 bases between them. The CDR3 region has the DNA TGTGCCAGCAGCTTAGGAGGAACTAGCACAGATACGCAGTATTTT. Amino acid sequence: CASSLGGTSTDTQYF.

The chain is built from TRBV19 and TRBJ1-5, with 9 bases lining up with TRBD1. Germline lookup yields CDR1 LNHDA and CDR2 SQIVND (reference sequence). The trim removed 3 bases at V and 0 bases at J, leaving 9 bases unmatched. This CDR3 comprises 18 residues. The CDR3: CASSISGQGPYSNQPQHF. The CDR3 DNA follows: TGTGCCAGTAGTATTTCTGGACAGGGGCCTTATAGCAATCAGCCCCAGCATTTT.